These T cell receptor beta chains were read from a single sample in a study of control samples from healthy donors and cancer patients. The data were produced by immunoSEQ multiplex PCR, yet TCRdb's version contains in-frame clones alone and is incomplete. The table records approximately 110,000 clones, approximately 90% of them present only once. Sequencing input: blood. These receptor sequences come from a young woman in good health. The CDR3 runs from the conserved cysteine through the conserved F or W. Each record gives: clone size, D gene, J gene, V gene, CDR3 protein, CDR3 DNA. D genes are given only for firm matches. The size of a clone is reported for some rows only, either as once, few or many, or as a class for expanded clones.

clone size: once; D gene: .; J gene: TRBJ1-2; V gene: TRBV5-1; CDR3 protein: CASSLGRDIYGYTF; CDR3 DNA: TGCGCCAGCAGCTTGGGCCGGGACATCTATGGCTACACCTTC
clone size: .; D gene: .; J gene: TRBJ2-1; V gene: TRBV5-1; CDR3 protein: CASSPTMGRSSYNEQFF; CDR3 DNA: TGCGCCAGCAGCCCGACTATGGGCCGGAGCTCCTACAATGAGCAGTTCTTC
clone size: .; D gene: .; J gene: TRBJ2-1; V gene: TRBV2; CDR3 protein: CASRGDHNEQFF; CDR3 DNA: TGTGCCAGCAGAGGTGATCACAATGAGCAGTTCTTC
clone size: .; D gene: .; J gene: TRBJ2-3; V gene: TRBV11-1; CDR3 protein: CASSPFTQGGTQYF; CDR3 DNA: TGTGCCAGCAGCCCCTTTACCCAGGGCGGGACGCAGTATTTT
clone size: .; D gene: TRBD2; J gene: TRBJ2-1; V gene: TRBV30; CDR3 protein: CAWSGLAGVNEQFF; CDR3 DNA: TGTGCCTGGAGTGGACTAGCGGGAGTGAATGAGCAGTTCTTC
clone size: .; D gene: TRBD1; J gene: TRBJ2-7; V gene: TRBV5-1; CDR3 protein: CASSFGQGVYEQYF; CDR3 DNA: TGCGCCAGCAGCTTCGGCCAGGGGGTCTACGAGCAGTACTTC
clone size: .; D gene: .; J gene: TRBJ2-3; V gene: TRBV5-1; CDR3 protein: CASKGRDGTDTQYF; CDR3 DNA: TGCGCCAGCAAGGGGCGGGATGGCACAGATACGCAGTATTTT
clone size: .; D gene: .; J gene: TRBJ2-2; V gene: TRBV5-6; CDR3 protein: CASSLNLMRETGELFF; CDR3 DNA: TGTGCCAGCAGCTTGAATTTAATGAGGGAAACCGGGGAGCTGTTTTTT
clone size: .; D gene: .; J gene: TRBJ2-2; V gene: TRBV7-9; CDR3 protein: CASSLEQKTGELFF; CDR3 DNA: TGTGCCAGCAGCCTGGAGCAGAAGACCGGGGAGCTGTTTTTT
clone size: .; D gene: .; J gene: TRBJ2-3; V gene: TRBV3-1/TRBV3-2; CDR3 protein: CASSPSASVLRPQYF; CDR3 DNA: TGTGCCAGCAGCCCCTCCGCGAGTGTACTAAGGCCGCAGTATTTT